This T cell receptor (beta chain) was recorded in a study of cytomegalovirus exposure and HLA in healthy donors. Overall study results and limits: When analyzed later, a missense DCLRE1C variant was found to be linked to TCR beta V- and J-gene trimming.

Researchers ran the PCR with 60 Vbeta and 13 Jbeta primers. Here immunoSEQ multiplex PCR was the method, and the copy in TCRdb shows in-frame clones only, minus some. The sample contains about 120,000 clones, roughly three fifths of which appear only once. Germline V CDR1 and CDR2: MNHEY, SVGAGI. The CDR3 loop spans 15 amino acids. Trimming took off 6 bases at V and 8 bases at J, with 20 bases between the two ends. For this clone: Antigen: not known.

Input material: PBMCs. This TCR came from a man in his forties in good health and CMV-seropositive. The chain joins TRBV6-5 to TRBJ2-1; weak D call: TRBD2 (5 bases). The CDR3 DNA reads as TGTGCCAGCAGGTGGACGGTGGAGGCACAATATGAGCAGTTCTTC. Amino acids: CASRWTVEAQYEQFF.